This TCR beta chain was documented in a study of T cell changes during pregnancy in multiple sclerosis. The assay was immunoSEQ multiplex PCR, and TCRdb's table has in-frame clones only and misses some. The sample yields about 44,000 clones, approximately 96% seen once. This CDR3 is 13 amino acids long. V was pared by 3 bases and J by 3 bases, with 7 bases between. Germline V CDR1 and CDR2: SNHLY, FYNNEI. Material: peripheral blood, obtained in the second trimester of pregnancy. The chain couples TRBV2 to TRBJ2-3; D unclear. This TCR came from a female donor with multiple sclerosis, enrolled in a pregnancy study. CDR3 nucleotide sequence: TGTGCCAGCAGTGATAGATGGACAGATACGCAGTATTTT. It translates to CASSDRWTDTQYF.